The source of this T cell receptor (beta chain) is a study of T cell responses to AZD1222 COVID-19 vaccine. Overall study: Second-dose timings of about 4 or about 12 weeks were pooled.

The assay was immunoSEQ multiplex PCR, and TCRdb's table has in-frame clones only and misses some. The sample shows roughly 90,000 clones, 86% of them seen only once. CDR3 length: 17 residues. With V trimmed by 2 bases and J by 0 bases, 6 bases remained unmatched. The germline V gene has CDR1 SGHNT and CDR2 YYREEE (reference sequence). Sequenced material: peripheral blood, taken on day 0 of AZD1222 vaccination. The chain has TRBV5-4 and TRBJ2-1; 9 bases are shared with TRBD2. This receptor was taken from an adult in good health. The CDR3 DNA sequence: TGTGCCAGCAGCTTTACTAGCGGGTACTCCTCCTACAATGAGCAGTTCTTC. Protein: CASSFTSGYSSYNEQFF.